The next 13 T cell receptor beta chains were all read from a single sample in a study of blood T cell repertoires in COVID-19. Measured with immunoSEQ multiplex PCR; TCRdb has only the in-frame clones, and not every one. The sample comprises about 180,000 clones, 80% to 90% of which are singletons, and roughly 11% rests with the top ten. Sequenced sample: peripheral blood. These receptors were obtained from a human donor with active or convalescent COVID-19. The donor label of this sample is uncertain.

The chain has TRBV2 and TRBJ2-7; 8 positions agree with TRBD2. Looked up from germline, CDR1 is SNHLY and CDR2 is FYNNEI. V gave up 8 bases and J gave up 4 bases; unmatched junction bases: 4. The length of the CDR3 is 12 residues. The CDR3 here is CASDSSGYEQYF. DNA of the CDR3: TGTGCCAGCGATTCTAGCGGGTACGAGCAGTACTTC.

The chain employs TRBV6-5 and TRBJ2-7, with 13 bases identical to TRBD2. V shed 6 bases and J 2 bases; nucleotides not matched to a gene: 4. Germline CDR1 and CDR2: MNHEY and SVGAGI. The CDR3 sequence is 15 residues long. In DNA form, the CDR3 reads TGTGCCAGCAGCCTACTAGCGGGAGGGGCCTACGAGCAGTACTTC. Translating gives CASSLLAGGAYEQYF.

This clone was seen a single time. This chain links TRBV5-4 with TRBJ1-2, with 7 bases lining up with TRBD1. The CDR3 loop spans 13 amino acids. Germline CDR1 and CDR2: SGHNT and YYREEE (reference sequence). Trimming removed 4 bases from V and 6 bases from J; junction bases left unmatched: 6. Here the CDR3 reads CASSPQGTHGYTF. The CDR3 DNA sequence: TGTGCCAGCAGCCCACAGGGGACCCATGGCTACACCTTC.

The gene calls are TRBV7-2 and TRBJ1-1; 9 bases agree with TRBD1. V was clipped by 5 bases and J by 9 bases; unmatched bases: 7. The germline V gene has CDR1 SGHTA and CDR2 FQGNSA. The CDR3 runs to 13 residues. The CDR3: CASSPRQGGKAFF. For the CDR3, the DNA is TGTGCCAGCAGCCCCAGACAGGGGGGGAAAGCTTTCTTT.

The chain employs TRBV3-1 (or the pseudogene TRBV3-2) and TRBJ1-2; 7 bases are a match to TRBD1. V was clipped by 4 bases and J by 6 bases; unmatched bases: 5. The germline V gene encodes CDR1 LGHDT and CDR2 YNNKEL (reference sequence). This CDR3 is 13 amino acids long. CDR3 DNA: TGTGCCAGCAGCCTTACAGGGGTGGATGGCTACACCTTC. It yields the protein CASSLTGVDGYTF.

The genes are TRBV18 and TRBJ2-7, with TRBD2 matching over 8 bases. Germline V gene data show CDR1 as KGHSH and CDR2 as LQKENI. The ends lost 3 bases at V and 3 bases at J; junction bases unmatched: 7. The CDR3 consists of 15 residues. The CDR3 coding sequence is TGTGCCAGCTCACCTGGTGCGGGGGGACTCTACGAGCAGTACTTC. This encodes CASSPGAGGLYEQYF.

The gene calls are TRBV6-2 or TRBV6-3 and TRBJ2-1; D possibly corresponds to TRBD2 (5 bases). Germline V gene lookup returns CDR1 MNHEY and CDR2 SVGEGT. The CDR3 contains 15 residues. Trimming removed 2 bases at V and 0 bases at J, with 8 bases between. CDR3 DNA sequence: TGTGCCAGCAGTTACGATGGGAGCTCCTACAATGAGCAGTTCTTC. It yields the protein CASSYDGSSYNEQFF.

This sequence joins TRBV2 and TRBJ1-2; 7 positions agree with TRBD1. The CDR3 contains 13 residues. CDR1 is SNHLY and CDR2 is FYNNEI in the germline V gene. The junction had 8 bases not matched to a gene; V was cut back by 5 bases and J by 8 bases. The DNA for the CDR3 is TGTGCCAGCAGTAAGGACAGGATGGAAGGCTACACCTTC. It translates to CASSKDRMEGYTF. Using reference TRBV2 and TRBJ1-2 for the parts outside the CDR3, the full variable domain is EPEVTQTPSHQVTQMGQEVILRCVPISNHLYFYWYRQILGQKVEFLVSFYNNEISEKSEIFDDQFSVERPDGSNFTLKIRSTKLEDSAMYFCASSKDRMEGYTFGSGTRLTVV.

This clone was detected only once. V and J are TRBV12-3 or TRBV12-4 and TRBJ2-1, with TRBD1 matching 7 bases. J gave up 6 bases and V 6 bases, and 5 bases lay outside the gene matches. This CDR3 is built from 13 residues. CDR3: CASSRTGVNEQFF. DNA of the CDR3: TGTGCCAGCAGCCGTACAGGGGTCAATGAGCAGTTCTTC.

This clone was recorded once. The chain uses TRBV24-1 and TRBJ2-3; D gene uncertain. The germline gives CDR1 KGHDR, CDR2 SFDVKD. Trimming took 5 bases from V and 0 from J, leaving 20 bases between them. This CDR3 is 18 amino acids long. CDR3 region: CATSVAPGLGNSTDTQYF. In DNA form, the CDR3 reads TGTGCCACCAGTGTCGCCCCCGGGTTGGGTAATAGCACAGATACGCAGTATTTT.

In DNA form, the CDR3 reads TGTGCCAGCAGCTCCGACTGGAGGAACACTGAAGCTTTCTTT. Translating it yields CASSSDWRNTEAFF. The rearrangement uses TRBV5-4 and TRBJ1-1; D not resolved. The CDR3 is made up of 14 amino acids. Germline V gene sequence: CDR1 SGHNT, CDR2 YYREEE (reference sequence). The V end was cut by 3 bases, the J end by 1 base, with 10 bases between.

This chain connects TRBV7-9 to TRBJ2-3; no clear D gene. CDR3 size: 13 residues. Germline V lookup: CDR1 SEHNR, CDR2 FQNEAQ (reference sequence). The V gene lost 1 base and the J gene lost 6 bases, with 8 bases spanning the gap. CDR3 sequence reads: CASSLGAWDTQYF. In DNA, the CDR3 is TGTGCCAGCAGCTTAGGGGCGTGGGATACGCAGTATTTT. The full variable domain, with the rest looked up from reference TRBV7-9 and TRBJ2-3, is DTGVSQNPRHKITKRGQNVTFRCDPISEHNRLYWYRQTLGQGPEFLTYFQNEAQLEKSRLLSDRFSAERPKGSFSTLEIQRTEQGDSAMYLCASSLGAWDTQYFGPGTRLTVL.

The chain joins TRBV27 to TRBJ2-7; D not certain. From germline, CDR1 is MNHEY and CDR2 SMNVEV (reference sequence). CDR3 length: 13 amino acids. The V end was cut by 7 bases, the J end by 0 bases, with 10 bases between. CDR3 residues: CASTPYGSYEQYF. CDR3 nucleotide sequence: TGTGCCAGCACCCCCTACGGCTCCTACGAGCAGTACTTC.